This T cell receptor beta chain derives from a study of early T cells in non-severe SARS-CoV-2 infection. V was trimmed by 0 bases and J by 0 bases, leaving 9 bases between them. Looked up from germline, CDR1 is SGDLS and CDR2 is YYNGEE. The CDR3 sequence is 15 residues long. Molecules of cDNA were individually given unique molecular identifiers that were attached to them. TCRdb used MiXCR to reprocess the 5' RACE reads, holding one entry per CDR3 protein. In the table there are 68,000 or so distinct CDR3 sequences, roughly an eighth of which are singletons. Ten or more counts support this clonotype. V is TRBV9 and J is TRBJ1-2; D possibly corresponds to TRBD1 (5 bases). Specimen: whole blood. This sequence was found in an adult who was a healthcare worker with PCR-confirmed SARS-CoV-2 infection or an uninfected control (not recorded which). CDR3 coding DNA: TGTGCCAGCAGCGTAGGTGGACAAACTAACTATGGCTACACCTTC. It is translated as CASSVGGQTNYGYTF.